Included here is one T cell receptor beta chain sequence, with context. Some clones are missing from TCRdb's copy, which holds only in-frame ones; the method was immunoSEQ multiplex PCR. The table lists over 110,000 clones, about 90% of them singletons. These data are taken from a study of T cell responses to AZD1222 COVID-19 vaccine. Per germline, CDR1 SGHNT and CDR2 YYREEE (reference sequence). V was pared by 1 base and J by 3 bases, with 9 bases between. The CDR3 sequence is 14 residues long. The chain couples TRBV5-4 to TRBJ2-3; tentatively, D is TRBD1 (5 bases). The sequencing used peripheral blood, collected 28 days after the second AZD1222 dose. The sequence was obtained from an adult who received the AZD1222 COVID-19 vaccine. The CDR3 nucleotides are TGTGCCAGCAGCTTGAGGCAGGGAACAGATACGCAGTATTTT. This gives the protein CASSLRQGTDTQYF.